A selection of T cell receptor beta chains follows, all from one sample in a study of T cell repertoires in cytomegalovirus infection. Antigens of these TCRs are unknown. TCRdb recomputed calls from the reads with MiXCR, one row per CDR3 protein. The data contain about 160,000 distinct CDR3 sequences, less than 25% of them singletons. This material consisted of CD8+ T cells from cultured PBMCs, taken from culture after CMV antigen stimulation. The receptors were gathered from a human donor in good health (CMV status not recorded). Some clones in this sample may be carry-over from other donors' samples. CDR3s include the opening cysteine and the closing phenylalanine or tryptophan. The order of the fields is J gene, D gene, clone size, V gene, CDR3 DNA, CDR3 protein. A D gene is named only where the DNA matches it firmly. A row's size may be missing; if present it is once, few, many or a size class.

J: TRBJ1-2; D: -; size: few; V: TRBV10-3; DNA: TGTGCCATCTCAGTGGGGTCGGCAGGGCAGGAGGATGGCTACACCTTC; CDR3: CAISVGSAGQEDGYTF
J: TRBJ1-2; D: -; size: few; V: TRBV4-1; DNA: TGCGCCAGCAGCCAAGAGGGGGCCGCACGTCGCGATGGCTACACCTTC; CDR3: CASSQEGAARRDGYTF
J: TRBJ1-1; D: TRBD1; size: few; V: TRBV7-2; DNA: TGTGCCAGCAGCCTAGACAGGGGTGGGGGCACTGAAGCTTTCTTT; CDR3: CASSLDRGGGTEAFF
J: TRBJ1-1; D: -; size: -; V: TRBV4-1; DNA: TGCGCCAGCAGCCAAGGGTTGGAACAGGCTGAATATACTGAAGCTTTCTTT; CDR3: CASSQGLEQAEYTEAFF
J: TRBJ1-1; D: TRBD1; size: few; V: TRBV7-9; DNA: TGTGCCAGCAGCTTAGAAGGGGGCCCGAACACTGAAGCTTTCTTT; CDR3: CASSLEGGPNTEAFF
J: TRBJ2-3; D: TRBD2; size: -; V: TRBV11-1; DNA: TGTGCCAGCAGCTTACTCAATGCGGCGGGGGGGCAGGATACGCAGTATTTT; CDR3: CASSLLNAAGGQDTQYF
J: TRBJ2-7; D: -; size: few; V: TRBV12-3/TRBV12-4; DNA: TGTGCCAGCAGTCCACAGCCGGGGTACGAGCAGTACTTC; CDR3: CASSPQPGYEQYF
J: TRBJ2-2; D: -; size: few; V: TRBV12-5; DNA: TGTGCTAGTGTTGGGGACAACGGGGAGCTGTTTTTT; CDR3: CASVGDNGELFF
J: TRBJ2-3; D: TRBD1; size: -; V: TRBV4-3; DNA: TGCGCCAGCAGCCAAGATAAAGGGGGCTGGTTGGATACGCAGTATTTT; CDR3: CASSQDKGGWLDTQYF
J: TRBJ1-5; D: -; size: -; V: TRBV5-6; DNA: TGTGCCAGCAGCTTGGCAGGGGCGAGTCAGCCCCAGCATTTT; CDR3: CASSLAGASQPQHF
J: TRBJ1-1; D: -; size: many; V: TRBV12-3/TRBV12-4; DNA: TGTGCCAGCAGTGTCCTCCTTGGGGGCACTGAAGCTTTCTTT; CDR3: CASSVLLGGTEAFF
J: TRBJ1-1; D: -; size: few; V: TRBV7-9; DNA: TGTGCCAGCAGCTTTTCGGAGAGGGTCTTTGCTTTCTTT; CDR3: CASSFSERVFAFF
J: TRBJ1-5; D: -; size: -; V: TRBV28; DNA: TGTGCCAGCAGTTTATGGTCGCAGGACGCTAGCAATCAGCCCCAGCATTTT; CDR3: CASSLWSQDASNQPQHF
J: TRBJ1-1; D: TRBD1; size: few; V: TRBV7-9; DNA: TGTGCCAGCAGCCGCACAGGGGGCTTCGCTGAAGCTTTCTTT; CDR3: CASSRTGGFAEAFF
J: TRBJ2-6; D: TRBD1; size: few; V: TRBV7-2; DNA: TGTGCCAGCAGCTTATCGGACAGGGGGGCGGGGGCCAACGTCCTGACTTTC; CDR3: CASSLSDRGAGANVLTF
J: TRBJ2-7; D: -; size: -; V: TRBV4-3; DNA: TGCGCCAGCAGCCAAGGTACGGGACAAGATTACGAGCAGTACTTC; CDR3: CASSQGTGQDYEQYF
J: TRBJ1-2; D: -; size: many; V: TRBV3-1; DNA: TGTGCCAGCAGCCAAGATTCAGGGGTTAGCTATGGCTACACCTTC; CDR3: CASSQDSGVSYGYTF
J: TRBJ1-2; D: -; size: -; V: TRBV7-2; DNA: TGTGCCAGCAGCTTAGGCACCGCTAACTATGGCTACACCTTC; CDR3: CASSLGTANYGYTF
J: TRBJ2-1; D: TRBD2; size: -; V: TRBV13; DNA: TGTGCCAGCTCCCCCACTAGCGGGGACCTCTACAATGAGCAGTTCTTC; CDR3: CASSPTSGDLYNEQFF
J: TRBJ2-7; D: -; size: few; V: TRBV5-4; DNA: TGTGCCAGCAGCCCCGGAACTGAGCAGTACTTC; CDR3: CASSPGTEQYF
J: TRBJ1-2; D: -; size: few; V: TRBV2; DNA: TGTGCCAGCACGACTCCCAGAAGGAACTATGGCTACACCTTC; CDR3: CASTTPRRNYGYTF
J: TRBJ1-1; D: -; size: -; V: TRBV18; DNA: TGTGCCAGCTCACCTACCGGCGGGGAAGAAGCTTTCTTT; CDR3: CASSPTGGEEAFF
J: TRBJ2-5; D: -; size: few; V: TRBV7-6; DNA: TGTGCCAGCAGCTTAGTCCCGGGACACCATCGAGAGACCCAGTACTTC; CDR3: CASSLVPGHHRETQYF
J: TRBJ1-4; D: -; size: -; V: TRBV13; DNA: TGTGCCAGCAGTCGGGGTGCGGCTCTCCTCAACGAAAAACTGTTTTTT; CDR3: CASSRGAALLNEKLFF
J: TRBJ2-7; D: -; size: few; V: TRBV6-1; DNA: TGTGCCAGCAGTGAAGCGGGGGACGGCTCCTACGAGCAGTACTTC; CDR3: CASSEAGDGSYEQYF
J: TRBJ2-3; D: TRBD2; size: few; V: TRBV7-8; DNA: TGTGCCAGCAGCTTAGAAGCGGGGGGCACAGATACGCAGTATTTT; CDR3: CASSLEAGGTDTQYF
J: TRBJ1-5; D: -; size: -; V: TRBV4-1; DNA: TGCGCCAGCAGCCAAGATATCAGACAACTAAATCAGCCCCAGCATTTT; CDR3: CASSQDIRQLNQPQHF
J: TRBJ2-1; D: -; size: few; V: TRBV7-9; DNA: TGTGCCAGCAGCTTGGCCGCAGGGTGGAGCAATGAGCAGTTCTTC; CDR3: CASSLAAGWSNEQFF
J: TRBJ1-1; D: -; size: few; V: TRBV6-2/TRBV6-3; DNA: TGTGCCAGCAGTTACGATTGGAGCATGAACACTGAAGCTTTCTTT; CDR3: CASSYDWSMNTEAFF
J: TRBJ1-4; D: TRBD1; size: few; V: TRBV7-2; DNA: TGTGCCAGCAGCTTAAGGACAGGGATCAGAGAAAAACTGTTTTTT; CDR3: CASSLRTGIREKLFF
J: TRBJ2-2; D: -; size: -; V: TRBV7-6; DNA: TGTGCCAGCGCAGGCCGGGGAACCAACACCGGGGAGCTGTTTTTT; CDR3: CASAGRGTNTGELFF
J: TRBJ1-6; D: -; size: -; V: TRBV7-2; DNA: TGTGCCAGCAGCTACAGGGCGGCATCACCCCTCCACTTT; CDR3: CASSYRAASPLHF
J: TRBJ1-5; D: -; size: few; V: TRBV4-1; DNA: TGCGCCAGCAGCCAAGGCAGCGGACGAGATCAGCCCCAGCATTTT; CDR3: CASSQGSGRDQPQHF
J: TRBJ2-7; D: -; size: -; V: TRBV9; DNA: TGTGCCAGCAGCGTAGCTCTGGGGGATTCCTACGAGCAGTACTTC; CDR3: CASSVALGDSYEQYF
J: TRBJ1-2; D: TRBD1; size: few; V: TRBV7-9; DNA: TGTGCCAGCAGCCCCGTGGGGACAGTTGGGGGCTACACCTTC; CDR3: CASSPVGTVGGYTF
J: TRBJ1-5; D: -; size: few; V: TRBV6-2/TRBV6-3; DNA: TGTGCCAGCAGGCCGCGCGCAGCTAGCAATCAGCCCCAGCATTTT; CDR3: CASRPRAASNQPQHF
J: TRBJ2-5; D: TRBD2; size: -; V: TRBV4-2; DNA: TGTGCCAGCAGCCAACAACCTGGGACCGCCGGGACTAGCGGGCAAGAGACCCAGTACTTC; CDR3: CASSQQPGTAGTSGQETQYF
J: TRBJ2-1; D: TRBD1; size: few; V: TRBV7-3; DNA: TGTGCCAGCAGCTTAAAACAGGGGGCCTACAATGAGCAGTTCTTC; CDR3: CASSLKQGAYNEQFF
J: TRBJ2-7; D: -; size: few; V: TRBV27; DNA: TGTGCCAGCAGTTTAGCGGCAGACTCCTACGAGCAGTACTTC; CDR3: CASSLAADSYEQYF
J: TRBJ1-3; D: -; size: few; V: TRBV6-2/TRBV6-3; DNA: TGTGCCAGCAGTTACTACCGGACAAACTCTGGAAACACCATATATTTT; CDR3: CASSYYRTNSGNTIYF
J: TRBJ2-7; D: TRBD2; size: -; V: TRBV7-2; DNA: TGTGCCAGCAGCCCCTACCTCTCACTAGCGGGGGGCCACGAGCAGTACTTC; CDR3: CASSPYLSLAGGHEQYF
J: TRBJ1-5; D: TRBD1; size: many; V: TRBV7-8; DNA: TGTGCCAGCAGCTTAATGGGACAGGGGGACCCCTATAGCAATCAGCCCCAGCATTTT; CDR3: CASSLMGQGDPYSNQPQHF
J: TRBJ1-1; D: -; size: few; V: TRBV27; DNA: TGTGCCAGCAGTTCATTGGAGTGGGGCACTGAAGCTTTCTTT; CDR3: CASSSLEWGTEAFF
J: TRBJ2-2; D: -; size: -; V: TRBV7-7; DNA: TGTGCTAGCAGCTTAGGCGAAGAGCCCGGGGAGCTGTTTTTT; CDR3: CASSLGEEPGELFF
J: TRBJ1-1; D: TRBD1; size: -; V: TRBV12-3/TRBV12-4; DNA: TGTGCCAGCAGTCCTGACGGGGGACAGATGAACACTGAAGCTTTCTTT; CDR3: CASSPDGGQMNTEAFF
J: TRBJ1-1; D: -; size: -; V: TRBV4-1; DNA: TGCGCCAGCAGCTTCCGGCGGTCTGGGCAGAACACTGAAGCTTTCTTT; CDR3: CASSFRRSGQNTEAFF
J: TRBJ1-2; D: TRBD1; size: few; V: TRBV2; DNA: TGTGCCAGCAGGGGACAGGGAGACTATGGCTACACCTTC; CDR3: CASRGQGDYGYTF
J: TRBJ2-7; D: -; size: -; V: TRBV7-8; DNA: TGTGCCAGCAGCTTGCGGCGTCAGGCAAATTCCTACGAGCAGTACTTC; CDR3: CASSLRRQANSYEQYF
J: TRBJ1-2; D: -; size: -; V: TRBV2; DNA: TGTGCCATCCAGGGTGAGGCCTATGGCTACACCTTC; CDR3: CAIQGEAYGYTF